Following are 16 T cell receptor beta chains from one sample sequenced in a study of T cell changes during pregnancy in multiple sclerosis. The data were produced by immunoSEQ multiplex PCR, yet TCRdb's version contains in-frame clones alone and is incomplete. The sample has tens of thousands of clones, 90% seen once. Sequenced here: CD4+ T cells from peripheral blood mononuclear cells, sampled in the second trimester of pregnancy. Receptors originate from a female donor with multiple sclerosis, enrolled in a pregnancy study.

This rearrangement joins TRBV7-2 to TRBJ2-2; 11 bases agree with TRBD1. The CDR3 length is 17 residues. Germline CDR1 SGHTA, CDR2 FQGNSA. The V segment lost 2 bases and the J segment 4 bases; nucleotides outside the gene matches: 6. In DNA form, the CDR3 reads TGTGCCAGCAGCTTACCCCCCGGGACAGGGGGCACCGGGGAGCTGTTTTTT. Translating gives CASSLPPGTGGTGELFF.

This chain joins TRBV18 and TRBJ2-7, with D possibly TRBD1 on 6 matching bases. Between the trimmed V and J ends, which lost 4 bases and 5 bases, there was a span of 15 bases. The germline V gene has CDR1 KGHSH and CDR2 LQKENI. This CDR3 has 14 amino acids. The CDR3 DNA sequence: TGTGCCAGCTCACAGTCAGGGGAAATCCACGAGCAGTACTTC. Protein: CASSQSGEIHEQYF.

The CDR3 DNA reads as TGTGCCAGCTCACCACCGCAGGGCGGCTATGGCTACACCTTC. This translates into CASSPPQGGYGYTF. The V gene is TRBV18, the J gene TRBJ1-2; D perhaps matches TRBD1 (5 bases). Germline CDR1 KGHSH, CDR2 LQKENI. V lost 0 bases to trimming and J lost 4 bases, with 9 bases between them. CDR3 length: 14 amino acids.

This sequence joins TRBV19 and TRBJ2-3; 8 bases match TRBD1. Germline CDR1 is LNHDA and CDR2 is SQIVND (reference sequence). The CDR3 runs to 17 residues. V shed 3 bases, J shed 5 bases, and the junction held 13 bases outside the gene matches. The chain's CDR3 is CASSIPQGAAGGDTQYF. DNA of the CDR3: TGTGCCAGTAGTATCCCTCAGGGGGCAGCTGGGGGAGATACGCAGTATTTT.

The chain has TRBV5-6 and TRBJ1-5; D might be TRBD1 (6 bases). The ends were cut back, 6 bases at V and 1 base at J, with 11 bases in the middle. This CDR3 is built from 14 residues. Germline V gene sequence: CDR1 SGHDT, CDR2 YYEEEE. The CDR3 coding sequence is TGTGCCAGCACCCTGAGGGGGAGCAATCAGCCCCAGCATTTT. Residues: CASTLRGSNQPQHF.

This clone was recorded only once. V and J are TRBV5-6 and TRBJ2-7; D might be TRBD2 (6 bases). Trimming stripped 4 bases from V and 0 bases from J, with 11 bases between. CDR1 and CDR2 (germline): SGHDT, YYEEEE. The CDR3 has 14 residues. CDR3 protein: CASSIGTSSYEQYF. The CDR3 DNA reads as TGTGCCAGCAGCATCGGGACTTCCTCCTACGAGCAGTACTTC.

The J gene is TRBJ1-5, the V gene TRBV6-5, with 7 bases lining up with TRBD1. V gave up 6 bases and J gave up 4 bases; unmatched junction bases: 6. The CDR3 runs to 14 residues. CDR1 is MNHEY, CDR2 SVGAGI, per germline. CDR3 nucleotides: TGTGCCAGCAGACGACAGGGAAAAAATCAGCCCCAGCATTTT. Translated, it gives CASRRQGKNQPQHF.

V usage is TRBV10-2 and J usage is TRBJ1-1; D gene ambiguous. Trimming removed 2 bases at V and 2 bases at J, with 9 bases between. The CDR3 sequence is 14 residues long. Germline V gene data show CDR1 as WSHSY and CDR2 as SAAADI. The CDR3 loop is CASSEPQFNTEAFF. The CDR3 DNA reads TGCGCCAGCAGTGAGCCCCAGTTTAACACTGAAGCTTTCTTT.

The chain links TRBV21-1 to TRBJ1-5; the table names TRBD1, a call not compared with the DNA. TRBV21-1 is classified as a pseudogene. CDR3 size: 19 residues. CDR3 bases: TGTGCCAGCAGCAAAGACCATGCCGCATTGGGGCCTAGCAATCAGCCCCAGCATTTT. Translation: CASSKDHAALGPSNQPQHF.

This chain uses TRBV5-1 with TRBJ1-2; tentatively, D is TRBD1 (6 bases). CDR1 is SGHRS and CDR2 is YFSETQ in the germline V gene. The CDR3 covers 18 residues. V was trimmed by 1 base and J by 4 bases, leaving 23 bases between them. In nucleotides, the CDR3 is TGCGCCAGCAGCTTGAGACTTGCAGGGGTCACAACCTTCTATGGCTACACCTTC. Translation: CASSLRLAGVTTFYGYTF.

The rearrangement uses TRBV27 and TRBJ1-2, with a weak D call TRBD1 (6 bases). Trimming stripped 4 bases from V and 6 bases from J, with 15 bases between. This CDR3 has 14 residues. Germline values: CDR1 MNHEY, CDR2 SMNVEV (reference sequence). The CDR3 loop is CASSSEQGFDGYTF. As DNA, the CDR3 is TGTGCCAGCAGTTCAGAACAGGGTTTTGATGGCTACACCTTC.

This chain connects TRBV7-9 to TRBJ1-4; no clear D. This CDR3 region has 12 residues. In germline, CDR1 is SEHNR, CDR2 FQNEAQ (reference sequence). V was pared by 5 bases and J by 11 bases, with 12 bases between. CDR3 sequence (DNA): TGTGCCAGCAGCCACAGATCCGAGAAACTGTTTTTT. It is translated as CASSHRSEKLFF.

The V and J genes are TRBV11-1 and TRBJ2-5; TRBD2 agrees at 9 bases. Germline V lookup: CDR1 SGHAT, CDR2 FQDESV (reference sequence). This CDR3 contains 16 residues. J lost 2 bases, V lost 3 bases, and 7 bases had no gene match. The DNA of the CDR3 is TGTGCCAGCAGCTTGGAGTCCGCGGGGGGGCAAGAGACCCAGTACTTC. The encoded protein is CASSLESAGGQETQYF.

The chain is built from TRBV18 and TRBJ2-7; 9 bases are a match to TRBD1. This CDR3 is built from 16 residues. The germline V gene has CDR1 KGHSH and CDR2 LQKENI. The junction had 7 bases not matched to a gene; V was cut back by 0 bases and J by 4 bases. CDR3 loop: CASSPPFGTGKYEQYF. CDR3 DNA: TGTGCCAGCTCACCACCATTCGGGACAGGGAAATACGAGCAGTACTTC.

V gene TRBV6-6 combines with J gene TRBJ1-5, with 7 bases identical to TRBD1. CDR3 length: 15 residues. Trimming at V came to 6 bases and at J to 1 base, leaving 6 bases not matched to a gene. CDR1 MNHNY and CDR2 SVGAGI come from the germline V gene (reference sequence). Here the CDR3 DNA reads TGTGCCAGCAGAACGACAGGGAGGAGCAATCAGCCCCAGCATTTT. As protein: CASRTTGRSNQPQHF.

The chain recombines TRBV7-9 with TRBJ2-3; unclear D gene. The length of the CDR3 is 15 residues. With 3 bases removed from V and 2 bases from J, the gap between germline ends came to 12 bases. Germline V CDR1 and CDR2: SEHNR, FQNEAQ (reference sequence). CDR3 in amino acids: CASSFWAQLTDTQYF. CDR3 DNA sequence: TGTGCCAGCAGCTTCTGGGCTCAACTCACAGATACGCAGTATTTT.